The clone carrying this T cell receptor beta chain showed up just once. Its antigen is undetermined. An end of the junction does not agree with germline; a read error may underlie this. The sample belongs to a study of siplizumab effects on memory and regulatory T cells. The study, taken as a whole, reports: Alloreactive sequences tracing back to unstimulated CD4+ memory cells were significantly reduced by siplizumab. There appeared to be greater diversity in naive T cells than in memory cells, and naive T cells seemed major contributors to the alloresponse.

This table comes from immunoSEQ multiplex PCR, and its TCRdb copy is limited to in-frame clones, with some not included. The sample has 50,000 to 75,000 clones; roughly 85% are singletons. The CDR3 contains 11 residues. The V gene's germline CDR1 is SGHAT and CDR2 FQNNGV. The sequencing sample was made of memory CD4+ T cells sorted from blood. The rearrangement links TRBV11-2 to TRBJ2-4; TRBD2 is a possible D gene (6 bases). This clonotype was sampled from a human donor in good health. The CDR3 DNA sequence: TGTGCCAGCAGCTTAGGTGGGAGGCAGGACTTC. Amino acids: CASSLGGRQDF.